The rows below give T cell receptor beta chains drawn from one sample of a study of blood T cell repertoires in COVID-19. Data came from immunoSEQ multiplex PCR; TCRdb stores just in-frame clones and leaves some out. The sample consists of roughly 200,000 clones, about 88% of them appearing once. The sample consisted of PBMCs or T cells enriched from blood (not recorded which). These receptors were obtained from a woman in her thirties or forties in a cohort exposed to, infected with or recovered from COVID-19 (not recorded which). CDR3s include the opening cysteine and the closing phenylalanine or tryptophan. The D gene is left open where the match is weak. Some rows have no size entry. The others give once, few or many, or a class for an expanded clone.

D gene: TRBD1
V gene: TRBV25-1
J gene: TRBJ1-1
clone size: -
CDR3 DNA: TGTGCCAGCAGTCATTGGGGACAGGCCCCCGGAAGCTCTGAAGCTTTCTTT
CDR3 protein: CASSHWGQAPGSSEAFF

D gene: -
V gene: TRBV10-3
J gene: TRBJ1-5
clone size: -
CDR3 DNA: TGTGCCATCAGTGAGTCGGGGCGGATCAATCAGCCCCAGCATTTT
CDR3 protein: CAISESGRINQPQHF

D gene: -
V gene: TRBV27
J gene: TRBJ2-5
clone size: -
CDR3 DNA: TGTGCCAGCAGGCTATCGCACCTGGAGACCCAGTACTTC
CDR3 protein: CASRLSHLETQYF

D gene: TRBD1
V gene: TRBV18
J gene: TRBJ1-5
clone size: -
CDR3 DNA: TGTGCCAGCTCACAGCAGGGACAGGGCAATCAGCCCCAGCATTTT
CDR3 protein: CASSQQGQGNQPQHF

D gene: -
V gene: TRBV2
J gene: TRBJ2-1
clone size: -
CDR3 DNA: TGTGCCAGCAGTGAAGGGCGCACTAGCTCTGATTACAATGAGCAGTTCTTC
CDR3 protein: CASSEGRTSSDYNEQFF

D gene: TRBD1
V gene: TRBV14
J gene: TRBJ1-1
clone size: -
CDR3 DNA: TGTGCCAGCAGCCAAGAAGGAACAGGGGGTTTTACTGAAGCTTTCTTT
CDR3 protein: CASSQEGTGGFTEAFF

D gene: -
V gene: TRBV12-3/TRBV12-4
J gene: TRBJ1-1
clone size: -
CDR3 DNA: TGTGCCAGCAGCCCTTTAGAGGAAGCTTTCTTT
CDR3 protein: CASSPLEEAFF

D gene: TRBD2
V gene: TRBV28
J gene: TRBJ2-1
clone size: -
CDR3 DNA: TGTGCCAGCAGTTTACACAGACTAGCGGGGGACCAGTTCTTC
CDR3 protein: CASSLHRLAGDQFF

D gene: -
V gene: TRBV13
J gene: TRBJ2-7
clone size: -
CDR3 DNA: TGTGCCAGCGGGGGCCTCTACGAGCAGTACTTC
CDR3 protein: CASGGLYEQYF

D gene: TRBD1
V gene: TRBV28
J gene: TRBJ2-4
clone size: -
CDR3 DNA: TGTGCCAGCAGTTTATACAGTGAGGGGGCACCAGCCAAAAACATTCAGTACTTC
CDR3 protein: CASSLYSEGAPAKNIQYF

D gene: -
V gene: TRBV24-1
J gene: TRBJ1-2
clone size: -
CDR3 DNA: TGTGCCACCACTGCGAACGGGATTGGCTACACCTTC
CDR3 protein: CATTANGIGYTF

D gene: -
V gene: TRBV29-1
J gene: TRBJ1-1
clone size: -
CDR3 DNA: TGCAGCGTCTACTCAGGACGGACTTCCACTGAAGCTTTCTTT
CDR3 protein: CSVYSGRTSTEAFF

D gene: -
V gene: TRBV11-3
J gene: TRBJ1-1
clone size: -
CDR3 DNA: TGTGCCAGCAGCCCTCGACACGAGAACACTGAAGCTTTCTTT
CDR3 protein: CASSPRHENTEAFF

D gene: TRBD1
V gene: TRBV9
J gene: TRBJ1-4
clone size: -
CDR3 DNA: TGTGCCAGCAGCGACCAGACAGGGCTGTTTTTT
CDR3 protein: CASSDQTGLFF

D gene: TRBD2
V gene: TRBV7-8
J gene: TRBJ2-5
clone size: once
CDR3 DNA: TGTGCCAGCAGGTTTACTAGCGGGGGGCCCAAAGAGACCCAGTACTTC
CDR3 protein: CASRFTSGGPKETQYF

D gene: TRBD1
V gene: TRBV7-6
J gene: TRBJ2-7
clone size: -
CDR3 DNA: TGTGCCAGCAGCCCAACCTACCGGGACAGTGCCGGTTGGCAGTACTTC
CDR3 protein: CASSPTYRDSAGWQYF

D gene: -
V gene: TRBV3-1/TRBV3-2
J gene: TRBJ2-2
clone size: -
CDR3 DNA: TGTGCCAGCAGCCAAGGGACTAAGTCCAACACCGGGGAGCTGTTTTTT
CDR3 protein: CASSQGTKSNTGELFF

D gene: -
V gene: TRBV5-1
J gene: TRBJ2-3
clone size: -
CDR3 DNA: TGCGCCAGCAGCTTTGGTTCTAGCGACCCAGATACGCAGTATTTT
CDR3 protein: CASSFGSSDPDTQYF

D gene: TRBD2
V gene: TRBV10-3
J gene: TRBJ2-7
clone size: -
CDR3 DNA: TGTGCCATCAGTCCTAGCTGGGACAATAGCGGGGCCTACGAGCAGTACTTC
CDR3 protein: CAISPSWDNSGAYEQYF

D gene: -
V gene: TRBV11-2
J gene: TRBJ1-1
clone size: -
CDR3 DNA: TGTGCCAGCAGCTTAACGGGGGGAGCTTTCTTT
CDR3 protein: CASSLTGGAFF

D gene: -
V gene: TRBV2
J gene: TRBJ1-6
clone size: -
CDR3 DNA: TGTGCCAGCAGTAACTCTTTTAATTCACCCCTCCACTTT
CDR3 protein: CASSNSFNSPLHF

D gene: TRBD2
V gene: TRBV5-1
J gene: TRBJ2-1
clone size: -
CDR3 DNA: TGCGCCAGCAGCTCGCTTACTAGCGGGGGGGCCGATGAGCAGTTCTTC
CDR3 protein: CASSSLTSGGADEQFF

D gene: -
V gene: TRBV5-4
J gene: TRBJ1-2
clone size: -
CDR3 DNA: TGTGCCAGCAGCTTGGGGGGCAGTCCCTCCTTC
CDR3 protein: CASSLGGSPSF